This T cell receptor beta chain was sequenced in a study of CD8 T cells in ankylosing spondylitis (dated by TCRdb to 2016 to 2017). Study-wide context: T cell receptor beta repertoires were profiled in healthy donors and ankylosing spondylitis patients so that disease-linked TCR variants could be found. The full study cohort comprised about 25 ankylosing spondylitis patients and roughly 110 healthy donors. Peripheral blood was sampled, and synovial fluid was also collected from ankylosing spondylitis patients.

TCRdb records Illumina HiSeq 2500 as the sequencer. Quantitative 5'-RACE with molecular barcodes was the method used to prepare the TCR beta libraries. Processing in the source paper ran as follows. A new computational method, built on a probabilistic model of VDJ rearrangement, was used to identify disease-linked TCR variants. TCRdb passed the public sequencing reads through fastp at Q25 and MiXCR, retaining productive beta sequences. For every CDR3 protein sequence, its rows merge into one entry that carries the most common genes and DNA. V and J calls and clone size were set by TCRdb, not the authors. The sample contains approximately 400,000 distinct CDR3 sequences, about 25% of them found a single time. Roughly 0.9% of the sample lies in the top ten. The germline V gene specifies SQVTM as CDR1 and ANQGSEA as CDR2. The CDR3 holds 13 amino acids from the cysteine to the phenylalanine. Left in the record is the CDR3 DNA by itself, 39 bases read in frame from the first base. V gives up 3 bases and J gives up 0 bases, and the segment between their germline ends measures 6 bases.

In this sample, this clonotype turned up a few times. Its antigen is currently not known. There are no base qualities to consult, and no much larger clone falls within one base. Broader findings and caveats from the paper: A TCR beta motif made up of about eight highly homologous amino acid variants appeared to be characteristic of blood from ankylosing spondylitis patients. The disease-linked clones were reported as significantly enriched in matched synovial fluid samples from ankylosing spondylitis patients. Some of the motif variants had been reported before in the synovial fluid and blood of reactive arthritis patients, a finding that suggests common disease-initiation mechanisms. A CD8+ phenotype was shown by the disease-linked clones, which were found at relatively low frequencies in peripheral blood.

The rearrangement combines TRBV29-1 with TRBJ2-1; the D gene is not confidently resolved. The TCR originated in a male donor with ankylosing spondylitis. Sequencing used blood, either unsorted or a sorted T cell fraction (not recorded which). The DNA reads as follows: TGCAGCGTTGAGAAAAGCTCCTACAATGAGCAGTTCTTC. Its translation reads: CSVEKSSYNEQFF.